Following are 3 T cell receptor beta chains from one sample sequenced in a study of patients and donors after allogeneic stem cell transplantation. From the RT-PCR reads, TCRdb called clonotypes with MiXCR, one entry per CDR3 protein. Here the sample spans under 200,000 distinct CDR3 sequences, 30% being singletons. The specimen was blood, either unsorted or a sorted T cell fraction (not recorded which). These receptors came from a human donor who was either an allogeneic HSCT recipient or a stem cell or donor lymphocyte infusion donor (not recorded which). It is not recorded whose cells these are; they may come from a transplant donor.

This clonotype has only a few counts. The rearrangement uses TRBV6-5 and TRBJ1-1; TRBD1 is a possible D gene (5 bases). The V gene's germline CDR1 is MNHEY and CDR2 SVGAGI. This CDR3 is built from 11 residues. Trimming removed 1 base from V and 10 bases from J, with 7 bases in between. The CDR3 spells CASSYWGGAFF. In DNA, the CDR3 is TGTGCCAGCAGTTACTGGGGGGGAGCTTTCTTT.

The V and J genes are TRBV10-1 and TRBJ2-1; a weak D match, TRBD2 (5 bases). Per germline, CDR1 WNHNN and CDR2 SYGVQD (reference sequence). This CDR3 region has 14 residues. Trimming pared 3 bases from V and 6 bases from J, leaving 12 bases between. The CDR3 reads CASSDGLEGNEQFF. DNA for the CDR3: TGCGCCAGCAGTGATGGGCTAGAGGGCAATGAGCAGTTCTTC.

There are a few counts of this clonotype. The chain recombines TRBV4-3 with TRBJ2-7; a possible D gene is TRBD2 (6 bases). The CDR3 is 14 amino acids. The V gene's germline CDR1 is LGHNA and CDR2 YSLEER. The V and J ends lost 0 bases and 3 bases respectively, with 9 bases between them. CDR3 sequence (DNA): TGCGCCAGCAGCCAAGACATGACTAGCTACGAGCAGTACTTC. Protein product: CASSQDMTSYEQYF.